The rows below give T cell receptor beta chains drawn from one sample of a study of T cells in Graves' hyperthyroidism and ophthalmopathy. TCRdb re-derived calls from the multiplex PCR reads in MiXCR, one entry per CDR3 protein. The table shows some 570,000 distinct CDR3 sequences, with 11% to 15% occurring only once. The sample taken for sequencing was blood. The receptor source for this set is a woman aged 18-35 years with Graves' ophthalmopathy. Each CDR3 is given with its conserved first and last residue. Each record gives: J gene, CDR3 length, clone size, V gene, CDR3 protein. Clone size, where shown, is once, few, many, or a class for clones that have expanded.

j_gene: TRBJ2-6
len: 17
abundance: NA
v_gene: TRBV19
CDR3aa: CASSIDLADSGANVLTF

j_gene: TRBJ2-5
len: 13
abundance: many
v_gene: TRBV7-2
CDR3aa: CANSPPTHKSQYF

j_gene: TRBJ2-7
len: 14
abundance: many
v_gene: TRBV27
CDR3aa: CASSDRGLGYEQYF

j_gene: TRBJ1-6
len: 16
abundance: many
v_gene: TRBV12-3/TRBV12-4
CDR3aa: CASSSAGRWSDSPLHF

j_gene: TRBJ1-6
len: 15
abundance: NA
v_gene: TRBV7-3
CDR3aa: CASSSTGFPNSPLHF

j_gene: TRBJ2-1
len: 16
abundance: many
v_gene: TRBV20-1
CDR3aa: CSARDGPGLANNEQFF

j_gene: TRBJ2-1
len: 14
abundance: many
v_gene: TRBV29-1
CDR3aa: CSVRRDRGRNEQFF

j_gene: TRBJ1-2
len: 12
abundance: many
v_gene: TRBV20-1
CDR3aa: CSGTPDSYGYTF

j_gene: TRBJ2-1
len: 15
abundance: NA
v_gene: TRBV4-1
CDR3aa: CASSQRLAGENEQFF

j_gene: TRBJ1-1
len: 16
abundance: NA
v_gene: TRBV7-9
CDR3aa: CASSFNRGEVDTEAFF

j_gene: TRBJ2-3
len: 13
abundance: NA
v_gene: TRBV27
CDR3aa: CASSPTRLAGEYF

j_gene: TRBJ1-2
len: 12
abundance: many
v_gene: TRBV24-1
CDR3aa: CATSSLNYGYTF

j_gene: TRBJ2-2
len: 18
abundance: NA
v_gene: TRBV9
CDR3aa: CASSVAGDREKNTGELFF

j_gene: TRBJ2-7
len: 15
abundance: many
v_gene: TRBV7-2
CDR3aa: CASSRPTGGSYEQYF

j_gene: TRBJ2-5
len: 15
abundance: NA
v_gene: TRBV6-1
CDR3aa: CASTLWAESGETQYF

j_gene: TRBJ2-1
len: 14
abundance: few
v_gene: TRBV7-2
CDR3aa: CASSLGHRVGEQFF

j_gene: TRBJ2-7
len: 14
abundance: NA
v_gene: TRBV10-3
CDR3aa: CAISPGTSLYEQYF

j_gene: TRBJ2-5
len: 14
abundance: few
v_gene: TRBV6-2/TRBV6-3
CDR3aa: CASSRGQGGETQYF

j_gene: TRBJ2-7
len: 15
abundance: few
v_gene: TRBV19
CDR3aa: CASSKPYGGTYEQYF

j_gene: TRBJ2-3
len: 15
abundance: many
v_gene: TRBV30
CDR3aa: CAWSAGQGYTDTQYF

j_gene: TRBJ2-1
len: 14
abundance: NA
v_gene: TRBV19
CDR3aa: CASKGWKQYDEQFF

j_gene: TRBJ2-1
len: 14
abundance: few
v_gene: TRBV20-1
CDR3aa: CSAPETPSYNEQFF

j_gene: TRBJ2-1
len: 16
abundance: few
v_gene: TRBV20-1
CDR3aa: CSARDWGTGAVNEQFF

j_gene: TRBJ2-2
len: 15
abundance: few
v_gene: TRBV9
CDR3aa: CASSVGGAQTGELFF

j_gene: TRBJ2-5
len: 16
abundance: NA
v_gene: TRBV7-9
CDR3aa: CASSSKELGTKETQYF

j_gene: TRBJ2-2
len: 16
abundance: NA
v_gene: TRBV12-3/TRBV12-4
CDR3aa: CASLWSGTENTGELFF

j_gene: TRBJ1-1
len: 13
abundance: many
v_gene: TRBV18
CDR3aa: CASSPGTGEIAFF

j_gene: TRBJ1-3
len: 14
abundance: NA
v_gene: TRBV12-3/TRBV12-4
CDR3aa: CVSSQGGAGNTIYF

j_gene: TRBJ2-1
len: 13
abundance: many
v_gene: TRBV5-8
CDR3aa: CASSWIPNNEQFF

j_gene: TRBJ1-2
len: 12
abundance: many
v_gene: TRBV24-1
CDR3aa: CATRDSNYGYTF

j_gene: TRBJ2-1
len: 15
abundance: NA
v_gene: TRBV4-3
CDR3aa: CASSQGAGGYNEQFF

j_gene: TRBJ2-1
len: 15
abundance: once
v_gene: TRBV12-3/TRBV12-4
CDR3aa: CASRRDRGLYNEQFF

j_gene: TRBJ2-1
len: 16
abundance: few
v_gene: TRBV5-4
CDR3aa: CASSWGQGSSNNEQFF

j_gene: TRBJ1-2
len: 12
abundance: few
v_gene: TRBV29-1
CDR3aa: CSVESLNYGYTF

j_gene: TRBJ2-7
len: 15
abundance: many
v_gene: TRBV13
CDR3aa: CASSLETGQSYEQYF

j_gene: TRBJ1-2
len: 19
abundance: few
v_gene: TRBV9
CDR3aa: CASSVRTEGVPMVGDGYTF

j_gene: TRBJ2-7
len: 13
abundance: many
v_gene: TRBV7-9
CDR3aa: CASSSASPLEQYF